This TCR beta chain came from a study of OX40 agonist ivuxolimab in advanced cancers. Regarding the study as a whole: In the 0.1 to 3.0 mg/kg range, CD4+ and CD8+ blood T cells had expanded clonally by week 6.

CDR3 length equals 14 residues. Germline V gene data show CDR1 as MNHNY and CDR2 as SVGAGI (reference sequence). V lost 2 bases and J 3 bases, leaving 10 bases between the germline ends. The data were produced by immunoSEQ multiplex PCR, yet TCRdb's version contains in-frame clones alone and is incomplete. The sample lists 55,000 to 65,000 clones, 70% to 90% occurring once. As regards this clone: Its antigen is not identified.

The source material was CD4+ or CD8+ T cells sorted from blood, sampled in a trial of the OX40 agonist ivuxolimab. The rearrangement uses TRBV6-6 and TRBJ1-1; no clear D gene. This clonotype was sampled from an adult with an advanced solid tumor such as melanoma, head and neck, liver or kidney cancer. CDR3 DNA sequence: TGTGCCAGCAGTTACGGGATCGGATACACTGAAGCTTTCTTT. Residues: CASSYGIGYTEAFF.